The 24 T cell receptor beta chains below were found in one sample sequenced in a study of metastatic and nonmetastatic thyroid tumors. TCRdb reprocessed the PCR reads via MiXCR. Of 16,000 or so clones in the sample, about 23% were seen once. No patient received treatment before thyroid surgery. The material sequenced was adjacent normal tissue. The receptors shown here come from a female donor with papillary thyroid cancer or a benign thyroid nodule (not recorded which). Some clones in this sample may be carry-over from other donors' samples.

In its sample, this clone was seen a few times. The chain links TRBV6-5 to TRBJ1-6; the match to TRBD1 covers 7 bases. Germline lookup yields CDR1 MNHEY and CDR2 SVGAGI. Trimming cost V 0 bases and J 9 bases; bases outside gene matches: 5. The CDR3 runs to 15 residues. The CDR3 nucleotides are TGTGCCAGCAGTTACTCGACAGGGATGAGTTCACCCCTCCACTTT. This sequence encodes CASSYSTGMSSPLHF.

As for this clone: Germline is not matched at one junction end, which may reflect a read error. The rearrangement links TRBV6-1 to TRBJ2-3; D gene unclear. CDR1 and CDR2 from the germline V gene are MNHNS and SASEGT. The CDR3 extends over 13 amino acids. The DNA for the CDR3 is TGTGCCAGCACCCCGAGGAGCACATATACGCAGTATTTT. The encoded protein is CASTPRSTYTQYF.

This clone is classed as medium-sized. CDR3 in DNA: TGTGCCAGCTCACAGGGACGCACTGAAGCTTTCTTT. Residues: CASSQGRTEAFF. The chain employs TRBV18 and TRBJ1-1; possible D gene TRBD1, 5 bases. Trimming removed 4 bases at V and 4 bases at J, with 7 bases between. The CDR3 totals 12 residues. Germline loops: CDR1 KGHSH, CDR2 LQKENI.

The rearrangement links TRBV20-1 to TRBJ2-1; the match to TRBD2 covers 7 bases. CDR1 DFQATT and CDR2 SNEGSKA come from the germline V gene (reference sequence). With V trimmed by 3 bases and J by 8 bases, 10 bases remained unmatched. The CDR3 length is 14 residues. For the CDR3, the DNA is TGCAGTGCTAGGCACAGCGGGATTGGGGATGAGCAGTTCTTC. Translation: CSARHSGIGDEQFF.

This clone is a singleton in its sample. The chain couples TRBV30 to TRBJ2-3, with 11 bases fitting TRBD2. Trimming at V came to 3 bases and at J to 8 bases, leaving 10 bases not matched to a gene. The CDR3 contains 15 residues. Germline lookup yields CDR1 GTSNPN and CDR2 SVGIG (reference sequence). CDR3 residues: CAWRLAGGTPGTQYF. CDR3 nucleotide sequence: TGTGCCTGGAGGTTAGCGGGAGGGACCCCGGGTACGCAGTATTTT. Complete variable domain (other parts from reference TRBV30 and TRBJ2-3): SQTIHQWPATLVQPVGSPLSLECTVEGTSNPNLYWYRQAAGRGLQLLFYSVGIGQISSEVPQNLSASRPQDRQFILSSKKLLLSDSGFYLCAWRLAGGTPGTQYFGPGTRLTVL.

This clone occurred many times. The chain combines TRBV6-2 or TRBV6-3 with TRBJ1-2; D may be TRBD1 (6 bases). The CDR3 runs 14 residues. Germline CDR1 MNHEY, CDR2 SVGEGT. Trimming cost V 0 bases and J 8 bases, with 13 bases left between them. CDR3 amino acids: CASSYSAVGGGYTF. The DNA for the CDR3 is TGTGCCAGCAGTTACTCCGCCGTCGGGGGCGGCTACACCTTC.

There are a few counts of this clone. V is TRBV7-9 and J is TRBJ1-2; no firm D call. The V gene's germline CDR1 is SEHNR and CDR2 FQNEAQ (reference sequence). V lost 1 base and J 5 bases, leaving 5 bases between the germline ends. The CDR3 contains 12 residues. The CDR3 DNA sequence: TGTGCCAGCAGCTTAGTGCGGTATGGCTACACCTTC. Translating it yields CASSLVRYGYTF.

CDR3 protein: CASSLMGHYNSPLHF. DNA of the CDR3: TGTGCCAGCAGTTTGATGGGACATTATAATTCACCCCTCCACTTT. The chain combines TRBV28 with TRBJ1-6, with D possibly being TRBD1 (6 bases). The CDR3 is 15 amino acids. Trimming removed 3 bases from V and 4 bases from J, with 10 bases in between. Germline lookup yields CDR1 MDHEN and CDR2 SYDVKM.

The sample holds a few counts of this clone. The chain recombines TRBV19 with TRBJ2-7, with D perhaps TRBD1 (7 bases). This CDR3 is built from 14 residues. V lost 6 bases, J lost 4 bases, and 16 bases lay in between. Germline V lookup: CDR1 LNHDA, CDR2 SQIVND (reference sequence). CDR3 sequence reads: CASRRGGGSYEQYF. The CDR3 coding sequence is TGTGCCAGTAGGCGTGGAGGGGGCTCTTACGAGCAGTACTTC.

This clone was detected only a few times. As DNA, the CDR3 is TGTGCCAGCAGTGACCATGCTAGCGGGATCCACGAGCAGTACTTC. This codes for CASSDHASGIHEQYF. This sequence joins TRBV6-1 and TRBJ2-7, with 9 bases matching TRBD2. The CDR3 loop spans 15 amino acids. Looked up from germline, CDR1 is MNHNS and CDR2 is SASEGT. V gave up 3 bases and J gave up 5 bases; unmatched junction bases: 8.

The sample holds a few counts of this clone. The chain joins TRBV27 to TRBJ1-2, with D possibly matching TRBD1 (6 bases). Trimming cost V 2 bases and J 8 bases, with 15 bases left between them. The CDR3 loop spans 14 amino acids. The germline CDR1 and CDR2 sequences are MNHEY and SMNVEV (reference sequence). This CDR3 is CASSLGGPQRGYTF. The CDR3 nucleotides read TGTGCCAGCAGTTTAGGGGGCCCTCAAAGGGGCTACACCTTC.

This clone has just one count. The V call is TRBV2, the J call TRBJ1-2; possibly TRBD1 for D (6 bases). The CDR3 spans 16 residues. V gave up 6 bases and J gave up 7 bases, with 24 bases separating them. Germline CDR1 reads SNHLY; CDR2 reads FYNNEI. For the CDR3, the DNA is TGTGCCAGCAGCCAACTCCATCCCGGAGTGGGGGCTGGCTACACCTTC. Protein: CASSQLHPGVGAGYTF.

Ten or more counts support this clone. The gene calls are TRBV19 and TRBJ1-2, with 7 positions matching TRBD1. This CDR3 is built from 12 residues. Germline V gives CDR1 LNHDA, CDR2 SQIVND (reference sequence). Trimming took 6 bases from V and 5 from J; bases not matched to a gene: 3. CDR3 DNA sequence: TGTGCCAGTAGAGGACAGGTATATGGCTACACCTTC. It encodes CASRGQVYGYTF.

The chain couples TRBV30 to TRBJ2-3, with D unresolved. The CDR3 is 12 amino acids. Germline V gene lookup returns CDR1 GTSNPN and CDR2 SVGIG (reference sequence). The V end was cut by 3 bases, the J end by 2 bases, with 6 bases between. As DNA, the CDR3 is TGTGCCTGGAGGGTGAACACAGATACGCAGTATTTT. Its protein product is CAWRVNTDTQYF.

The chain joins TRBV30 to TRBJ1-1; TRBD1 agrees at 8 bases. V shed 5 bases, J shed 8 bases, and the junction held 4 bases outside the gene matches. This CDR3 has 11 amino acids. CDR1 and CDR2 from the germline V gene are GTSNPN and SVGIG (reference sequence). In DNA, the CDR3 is TGTGCCTGGCAAACAGGGGGAGAAGCTTTCTTT. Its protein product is CAWQTGGEAFF.

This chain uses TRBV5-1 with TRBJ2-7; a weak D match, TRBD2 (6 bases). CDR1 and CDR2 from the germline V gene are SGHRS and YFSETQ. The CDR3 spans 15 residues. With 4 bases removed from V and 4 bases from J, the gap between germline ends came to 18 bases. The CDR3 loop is CASSPFGGAAYEQYF. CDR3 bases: TGCGCCAGCAGCCCGTTCGGGGGAGCAGCATACGAGCAGTACTTC.

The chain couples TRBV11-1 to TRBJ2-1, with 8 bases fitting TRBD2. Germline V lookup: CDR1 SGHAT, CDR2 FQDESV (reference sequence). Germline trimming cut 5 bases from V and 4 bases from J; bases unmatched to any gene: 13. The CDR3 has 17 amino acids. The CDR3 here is CASSPRWGGGNYNEQFF. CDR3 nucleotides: TGTGCCAGCAGCCCTCGTTGGGGCGGGGGGAATTACAATGAGCAGTTCTTC.

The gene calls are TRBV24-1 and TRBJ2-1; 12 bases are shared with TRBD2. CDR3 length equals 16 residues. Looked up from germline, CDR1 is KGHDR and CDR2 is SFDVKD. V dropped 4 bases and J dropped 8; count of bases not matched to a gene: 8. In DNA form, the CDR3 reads TGTGCCACCAGTGAGACCCTAGCGGGAGGGATGGATGAGCAGTTCTTC. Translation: CATSETLAGGMDEQFF.

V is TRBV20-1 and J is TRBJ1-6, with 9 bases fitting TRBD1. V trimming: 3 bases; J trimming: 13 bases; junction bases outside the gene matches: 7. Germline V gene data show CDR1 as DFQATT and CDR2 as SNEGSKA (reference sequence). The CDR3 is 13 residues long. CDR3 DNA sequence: TGCAGTGCTAGCGGACAGGGGCTCGTCCCCCTCCACTTT. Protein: CSASGQGLVPLHF.

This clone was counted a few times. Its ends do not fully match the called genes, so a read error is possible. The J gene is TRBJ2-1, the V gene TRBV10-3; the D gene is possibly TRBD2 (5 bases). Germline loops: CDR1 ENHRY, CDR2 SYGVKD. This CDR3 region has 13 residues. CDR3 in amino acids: CASSGLSSNEQFF. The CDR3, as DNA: TGTGCCTCATCTGGACTCTCCTCCAATGAGCAGTTCTTC.

The CDR3 DNA is TGTGCCACCAGTGACTCAGGCACCGGGGAGCTGTTTTTT. This encodes CATSDSGTGELFF. This chain links TRBV24-1 with TRBJ2-2; D is unresolved. CDR1 and CDR2 (germline): KGHDR, SFDVKD. V was pared by 4 bases and J by 4 bases, with 6 bases between. This CDR3 is built from 13 residues.

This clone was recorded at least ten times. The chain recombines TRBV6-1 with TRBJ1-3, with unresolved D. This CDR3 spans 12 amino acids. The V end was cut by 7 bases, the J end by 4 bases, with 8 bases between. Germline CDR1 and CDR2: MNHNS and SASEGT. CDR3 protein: CASTLGGNTIYF. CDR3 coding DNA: TGTGCCAGCACTCTGGGCGGAAACACCATATATTTT.

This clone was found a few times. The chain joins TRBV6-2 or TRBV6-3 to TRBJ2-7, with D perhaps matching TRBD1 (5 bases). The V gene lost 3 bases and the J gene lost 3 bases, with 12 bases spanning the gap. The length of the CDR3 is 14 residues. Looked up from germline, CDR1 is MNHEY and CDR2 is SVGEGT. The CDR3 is CASSYGVGVYEQYF. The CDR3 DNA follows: TGTGCCAGCAGTTATGGGGTAGGGGTCTACGAGCAGTACTTC.

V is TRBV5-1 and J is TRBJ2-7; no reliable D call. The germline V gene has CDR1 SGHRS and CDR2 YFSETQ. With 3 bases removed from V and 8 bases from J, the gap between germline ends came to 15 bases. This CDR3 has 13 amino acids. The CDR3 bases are TGCGCCAGCAGCTCCGAGCCGGCTCCGAAGCAGTACTTC. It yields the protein CASSSEPAPKQYF.